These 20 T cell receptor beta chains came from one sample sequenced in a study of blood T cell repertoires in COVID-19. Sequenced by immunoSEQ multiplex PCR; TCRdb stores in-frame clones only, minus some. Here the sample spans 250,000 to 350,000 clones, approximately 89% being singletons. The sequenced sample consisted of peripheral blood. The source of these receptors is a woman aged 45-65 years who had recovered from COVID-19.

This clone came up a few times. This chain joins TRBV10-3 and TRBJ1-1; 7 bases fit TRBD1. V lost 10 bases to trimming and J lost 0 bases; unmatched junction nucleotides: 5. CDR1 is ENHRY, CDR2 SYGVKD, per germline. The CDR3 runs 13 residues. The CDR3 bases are TGTGCCACTGGACAGGCCATGAACACTGAAGCTTTCTTT. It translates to CATGQAMNTEAFF.

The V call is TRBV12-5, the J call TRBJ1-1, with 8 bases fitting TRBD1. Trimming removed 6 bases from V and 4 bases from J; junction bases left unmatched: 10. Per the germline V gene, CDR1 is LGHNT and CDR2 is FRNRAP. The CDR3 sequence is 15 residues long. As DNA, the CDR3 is TGTGCTAGTGGCCCCTCGGACAGGGTAGGCACTGAAGCTTTCTTT. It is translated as CASGPSDRVGTEAFF.

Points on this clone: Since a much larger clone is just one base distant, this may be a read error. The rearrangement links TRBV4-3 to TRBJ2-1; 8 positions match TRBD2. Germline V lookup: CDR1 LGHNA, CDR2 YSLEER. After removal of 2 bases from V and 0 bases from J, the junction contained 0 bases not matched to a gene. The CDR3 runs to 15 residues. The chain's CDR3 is CASSQSGSSYNEQFF. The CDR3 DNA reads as TGCGCCAGCAGCCAAAGCGGGAGCTCCTACAATGAGCAGTTCTTC.

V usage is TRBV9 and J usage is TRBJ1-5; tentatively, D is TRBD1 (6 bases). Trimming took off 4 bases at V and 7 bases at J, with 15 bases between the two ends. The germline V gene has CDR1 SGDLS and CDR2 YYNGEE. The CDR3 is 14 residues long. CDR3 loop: CASSPRGGNQPQHF. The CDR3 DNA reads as TGTGCCAGCAGCCCTCGAGGGGGTAACCAGCCCCAGCATTTT.

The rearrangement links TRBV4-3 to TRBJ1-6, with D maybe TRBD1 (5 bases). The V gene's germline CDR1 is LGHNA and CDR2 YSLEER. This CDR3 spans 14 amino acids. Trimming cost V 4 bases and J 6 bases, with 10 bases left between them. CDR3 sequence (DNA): TGCGCCAGCAGCCGAGACAGTGTTAATTCACCCCTCCACTTT. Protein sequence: CASSRDSVNSPLHF.

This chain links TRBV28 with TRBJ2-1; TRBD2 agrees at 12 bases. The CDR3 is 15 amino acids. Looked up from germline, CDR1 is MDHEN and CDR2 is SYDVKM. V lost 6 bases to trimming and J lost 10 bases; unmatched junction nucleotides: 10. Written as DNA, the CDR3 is TGTGCCAGCAGCTTAAGTCCTAGCGGGAGGGTGGAGCAGTTCTTC. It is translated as CASSLSPSGRVEQFF.

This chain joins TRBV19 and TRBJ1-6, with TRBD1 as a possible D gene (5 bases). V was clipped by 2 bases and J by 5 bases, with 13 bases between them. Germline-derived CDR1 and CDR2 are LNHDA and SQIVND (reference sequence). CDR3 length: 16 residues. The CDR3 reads CASSITAGLNNSPLHF. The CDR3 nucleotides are TGTGCCAGTAGTATAACCGCAGGGCTGAATAATTCACCCCTCCACTTT.

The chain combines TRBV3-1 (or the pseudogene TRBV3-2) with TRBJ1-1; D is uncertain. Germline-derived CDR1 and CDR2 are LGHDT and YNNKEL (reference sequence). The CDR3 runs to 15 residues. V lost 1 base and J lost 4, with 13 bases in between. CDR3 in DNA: TGTGCCAGCAGCCAAGGGACTCTTGTGGGCACTGAAGCTTTCTTT. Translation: CASSQGTLVGTEAFF.

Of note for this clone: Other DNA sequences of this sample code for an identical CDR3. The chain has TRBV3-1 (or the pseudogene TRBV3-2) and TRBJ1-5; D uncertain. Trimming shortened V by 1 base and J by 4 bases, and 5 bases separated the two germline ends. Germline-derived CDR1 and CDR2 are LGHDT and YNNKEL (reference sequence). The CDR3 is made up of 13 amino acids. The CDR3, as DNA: TGTGCCAGCAGCCAAGCGAGAAATCAGCCCCAGCATTTT. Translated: CASSQARNQPQHF.

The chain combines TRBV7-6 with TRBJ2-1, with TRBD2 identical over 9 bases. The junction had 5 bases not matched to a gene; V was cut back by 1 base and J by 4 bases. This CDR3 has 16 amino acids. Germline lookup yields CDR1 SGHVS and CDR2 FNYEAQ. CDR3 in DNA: TGTGCCAGCAGCTTAGTCGCGACTAGCGGTTACAATGAGCAGTTCTTC. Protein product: CASSLVATSGYNEQFF.

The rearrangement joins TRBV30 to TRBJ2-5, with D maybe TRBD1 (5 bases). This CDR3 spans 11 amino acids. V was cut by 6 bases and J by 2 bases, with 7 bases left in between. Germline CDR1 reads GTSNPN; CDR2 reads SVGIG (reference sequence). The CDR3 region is CACQGQETQYF. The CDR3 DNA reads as TGTGCCTGTCAGGGTCAAGAGACCCAGTACTTC.

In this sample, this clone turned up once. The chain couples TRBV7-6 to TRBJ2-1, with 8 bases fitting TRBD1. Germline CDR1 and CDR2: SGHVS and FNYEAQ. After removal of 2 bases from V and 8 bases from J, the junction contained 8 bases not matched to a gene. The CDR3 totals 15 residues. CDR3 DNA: TGTGCCAGCAGCTTAAAAGGACAGGGAACTTATGAGCAGTTCTTC. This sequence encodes CASSLKGQGTYEQFF. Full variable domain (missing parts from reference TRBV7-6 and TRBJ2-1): GAGVSQSPRYKVTKRGQDVALRCDPISGHVSLYWYRQALGQGPEFLTYFNYEAQQDKSGLPNDRFSAERPEGSISTLTIQRTEQRDSAMYRCASSLKGQGTYEQFFGPGTRLTVL.

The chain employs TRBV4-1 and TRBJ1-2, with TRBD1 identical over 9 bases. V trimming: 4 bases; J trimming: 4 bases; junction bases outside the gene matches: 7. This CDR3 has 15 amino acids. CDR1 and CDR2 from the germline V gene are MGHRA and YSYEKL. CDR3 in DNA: TGCGCCAGCAGCCGCGGAACAGGGGGCGGCTATGGCTACACCTTC. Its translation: CASSRGTGGGYGYTF.

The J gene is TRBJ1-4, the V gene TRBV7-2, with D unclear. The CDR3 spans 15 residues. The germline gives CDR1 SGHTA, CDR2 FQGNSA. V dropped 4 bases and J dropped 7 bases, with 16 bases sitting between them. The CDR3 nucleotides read TGTGCCAGCAGCTCAAGGGCCGGGAGAAGTGAAAAACTGTTTTTT. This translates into CASSSRAGRSEKLFF. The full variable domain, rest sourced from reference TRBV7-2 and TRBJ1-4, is GAGVSQSPSNKVTEKGKDVELRCDPISGHTALYWYRQSLGQGLEFLIYFQGNSAPDKSGLPSDRFSAERTGGSVSTLTIQRTQQEDSAVYLCASSSRAGRSEKLFFGSGTQLSVL.

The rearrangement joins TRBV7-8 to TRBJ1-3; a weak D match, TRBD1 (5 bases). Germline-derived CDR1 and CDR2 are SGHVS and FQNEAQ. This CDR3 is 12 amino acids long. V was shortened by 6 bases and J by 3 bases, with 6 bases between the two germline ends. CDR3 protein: CASRGLGNTIYF. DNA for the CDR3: TGTGCCAGCAGGGGACTTGGAAACACCATATATTTT.

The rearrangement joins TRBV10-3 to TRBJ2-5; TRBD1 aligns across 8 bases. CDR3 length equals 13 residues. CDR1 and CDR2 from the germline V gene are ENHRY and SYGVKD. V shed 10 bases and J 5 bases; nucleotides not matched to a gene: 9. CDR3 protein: CATTERTGETQYF. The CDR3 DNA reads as TGTGCCACCACAGAACGGACAGGGGAGACCCAGTACTTC.

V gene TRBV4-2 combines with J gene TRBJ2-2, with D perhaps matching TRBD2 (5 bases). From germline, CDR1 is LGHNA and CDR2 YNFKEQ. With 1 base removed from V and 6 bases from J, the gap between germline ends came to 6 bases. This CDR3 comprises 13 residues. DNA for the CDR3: TGTGCCAGCAGCCAAGGCGGGTCCGGGGAGCTGTTTTTT. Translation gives CASSQGGSGELFF.

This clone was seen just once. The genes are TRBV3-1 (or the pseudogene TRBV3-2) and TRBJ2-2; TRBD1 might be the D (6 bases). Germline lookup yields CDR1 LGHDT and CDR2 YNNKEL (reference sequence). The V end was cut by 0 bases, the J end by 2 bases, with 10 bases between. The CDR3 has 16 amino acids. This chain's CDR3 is CASSQDWDTNTGELFF. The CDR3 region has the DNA TGTGCCAGCAGCCAAGATTGGGACACCAACACCGGGGAGCTGTTTTTT.

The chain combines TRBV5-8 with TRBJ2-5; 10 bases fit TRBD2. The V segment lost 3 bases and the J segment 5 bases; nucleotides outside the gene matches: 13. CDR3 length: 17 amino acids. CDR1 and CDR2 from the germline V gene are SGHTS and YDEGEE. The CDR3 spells CASSSRQLAGFRETQYF. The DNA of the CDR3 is TGTGCCAGCAGCTCCCGCCAACTAGCGGGATTTAGGGAGACCCAGTACTTC.

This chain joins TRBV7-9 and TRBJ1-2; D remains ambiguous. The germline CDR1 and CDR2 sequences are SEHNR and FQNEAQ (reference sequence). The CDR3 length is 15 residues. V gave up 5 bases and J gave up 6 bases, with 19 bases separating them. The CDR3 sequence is CASSPLPGSIDGYTF. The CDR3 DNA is TGTGCCAGCAGCCCGCTCCCCGGGTCAATCGATGGCTACACCTTC.